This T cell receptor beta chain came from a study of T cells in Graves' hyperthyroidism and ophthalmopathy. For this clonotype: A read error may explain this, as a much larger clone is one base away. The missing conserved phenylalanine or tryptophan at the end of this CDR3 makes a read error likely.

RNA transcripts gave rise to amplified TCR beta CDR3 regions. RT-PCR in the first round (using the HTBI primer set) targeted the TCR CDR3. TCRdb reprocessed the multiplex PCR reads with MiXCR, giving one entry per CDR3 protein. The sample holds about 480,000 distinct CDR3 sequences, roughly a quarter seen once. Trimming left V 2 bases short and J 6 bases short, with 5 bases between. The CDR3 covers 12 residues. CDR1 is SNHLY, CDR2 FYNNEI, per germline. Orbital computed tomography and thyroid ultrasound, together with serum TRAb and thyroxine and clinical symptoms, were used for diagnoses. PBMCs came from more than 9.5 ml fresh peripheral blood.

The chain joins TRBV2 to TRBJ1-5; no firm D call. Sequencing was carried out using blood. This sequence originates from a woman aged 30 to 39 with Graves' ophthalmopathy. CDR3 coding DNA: TGTGCCAGCAGTGAATCAGGTCAGCCCCAGCATGTT. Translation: CASSESGQPQHV.